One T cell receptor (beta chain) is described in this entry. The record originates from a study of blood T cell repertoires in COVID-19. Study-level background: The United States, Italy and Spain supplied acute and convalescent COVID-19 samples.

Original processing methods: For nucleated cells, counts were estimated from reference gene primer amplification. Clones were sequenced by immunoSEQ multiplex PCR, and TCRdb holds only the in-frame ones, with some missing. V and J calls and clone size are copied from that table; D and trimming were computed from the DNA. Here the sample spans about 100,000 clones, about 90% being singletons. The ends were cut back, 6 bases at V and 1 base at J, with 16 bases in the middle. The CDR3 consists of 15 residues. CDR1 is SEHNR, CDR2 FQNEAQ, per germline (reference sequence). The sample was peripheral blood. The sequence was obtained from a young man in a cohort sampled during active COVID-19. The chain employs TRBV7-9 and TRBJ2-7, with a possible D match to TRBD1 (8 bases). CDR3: CASRQTGGLSYEQYF. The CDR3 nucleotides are TGTGCCAGCAGGCAAACAGGGGGACTATCCTACGAGCAGTACTTC.